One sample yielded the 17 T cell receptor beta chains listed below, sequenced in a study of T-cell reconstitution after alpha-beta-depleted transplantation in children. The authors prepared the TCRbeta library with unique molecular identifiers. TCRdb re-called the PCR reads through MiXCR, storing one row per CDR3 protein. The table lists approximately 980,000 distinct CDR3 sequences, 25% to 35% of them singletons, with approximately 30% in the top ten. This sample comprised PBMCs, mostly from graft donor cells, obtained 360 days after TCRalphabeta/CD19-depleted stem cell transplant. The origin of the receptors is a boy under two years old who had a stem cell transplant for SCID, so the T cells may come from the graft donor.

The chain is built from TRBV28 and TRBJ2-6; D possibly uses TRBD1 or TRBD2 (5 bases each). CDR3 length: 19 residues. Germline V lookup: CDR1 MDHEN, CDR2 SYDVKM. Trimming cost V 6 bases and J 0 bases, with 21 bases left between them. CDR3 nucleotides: TGTGCCAGCAGCTCTCGGTCCTGGGGACGGTCCTCTGGGGCCAACGTCCTGACTTTC. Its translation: CASSSRSWGRSSGANVLTF.

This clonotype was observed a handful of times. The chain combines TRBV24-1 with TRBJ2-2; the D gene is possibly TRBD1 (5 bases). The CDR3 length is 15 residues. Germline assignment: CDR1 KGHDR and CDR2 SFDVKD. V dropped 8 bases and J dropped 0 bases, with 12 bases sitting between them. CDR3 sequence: CATNQGSPNTGELFF. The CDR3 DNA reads TGTGCCACCAACCAGGGATCCCCGAACACCGGGGAGCTGTTTTTT.

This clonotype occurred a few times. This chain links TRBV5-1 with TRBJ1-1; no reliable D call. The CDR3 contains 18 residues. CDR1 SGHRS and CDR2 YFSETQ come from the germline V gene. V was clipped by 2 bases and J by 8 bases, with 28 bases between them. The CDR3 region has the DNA TGCGCCAGCAGCTTTGACTGGGCGAGCGAGTGGGAAGTGCGAGAAGCTTTCTTT. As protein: CASSFDWASEWEVREAFF.

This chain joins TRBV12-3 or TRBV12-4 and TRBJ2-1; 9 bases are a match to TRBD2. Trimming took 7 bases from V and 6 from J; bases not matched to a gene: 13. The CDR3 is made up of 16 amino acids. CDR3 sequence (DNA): TGTGCCAGCACCACGTTGCGGGGGGGCCTCAGCAATGAGCAGTTCTTC. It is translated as CASTTLRGGLSNEQFF.

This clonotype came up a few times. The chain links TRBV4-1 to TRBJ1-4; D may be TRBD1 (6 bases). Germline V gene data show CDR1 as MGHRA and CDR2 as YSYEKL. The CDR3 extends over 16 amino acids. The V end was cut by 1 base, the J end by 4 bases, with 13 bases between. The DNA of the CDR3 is TGCGCCAGCAGCCAAGGGTGGGGGCAGCGTAATGAAAAACTGTTTTTT. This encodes CASSQGWGQRNEKLFF.

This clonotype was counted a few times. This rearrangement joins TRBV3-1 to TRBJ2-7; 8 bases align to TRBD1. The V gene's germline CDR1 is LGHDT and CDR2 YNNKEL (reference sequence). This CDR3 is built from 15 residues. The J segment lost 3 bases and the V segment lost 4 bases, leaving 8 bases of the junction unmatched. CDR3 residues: CASSRGTGLNYEQYF. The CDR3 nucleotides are TGTGCCAGCAGCCGAGGGACAGGCCTCAACTACGAGCAGTACTTC.

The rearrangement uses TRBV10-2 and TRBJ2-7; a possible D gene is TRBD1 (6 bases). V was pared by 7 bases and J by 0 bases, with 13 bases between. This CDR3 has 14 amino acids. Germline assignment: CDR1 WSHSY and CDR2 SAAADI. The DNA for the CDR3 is TGCGCCAGCAATTCCCCAGGGGACTCCTACGAGCAGTACTTC. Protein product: CASNSPGDSYEQYF.

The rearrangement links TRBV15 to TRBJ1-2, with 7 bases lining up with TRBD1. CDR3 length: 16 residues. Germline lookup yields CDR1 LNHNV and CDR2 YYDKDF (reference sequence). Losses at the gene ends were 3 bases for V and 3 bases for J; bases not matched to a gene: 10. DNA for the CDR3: TGTGCCACCAGCAGCCTATCCAGGGGGAGGGACTATGGCTACACCTTC. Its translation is CATSSLSRGRDYGYTF.

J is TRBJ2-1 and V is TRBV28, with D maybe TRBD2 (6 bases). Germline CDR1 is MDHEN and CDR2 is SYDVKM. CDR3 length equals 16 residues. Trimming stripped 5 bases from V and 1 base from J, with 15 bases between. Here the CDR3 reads CASSGLAEESYNEQFF. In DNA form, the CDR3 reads TGTGCCAGCAGTGGTTTAGCGGAAGAGTCCTACAATGAGCAGTTCTTC.

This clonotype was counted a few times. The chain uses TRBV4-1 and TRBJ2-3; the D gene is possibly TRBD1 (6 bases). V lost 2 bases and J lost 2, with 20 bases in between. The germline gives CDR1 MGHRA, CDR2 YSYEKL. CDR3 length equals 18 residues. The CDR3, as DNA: TGCGCCAGCAGCCAAAAACCGGGACAATCTTTATCCACAGATACGCAGTATTTT. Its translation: CASSQKPGQSLSTDTQYF.

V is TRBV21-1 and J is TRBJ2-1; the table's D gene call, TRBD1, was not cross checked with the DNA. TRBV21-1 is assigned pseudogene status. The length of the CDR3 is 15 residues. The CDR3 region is CASSKAGKGNNEQFF. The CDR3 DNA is TGTGCCAGCAGCAAAGCAGGGAAGGGAAACAATGAGCAGTTCTTC.

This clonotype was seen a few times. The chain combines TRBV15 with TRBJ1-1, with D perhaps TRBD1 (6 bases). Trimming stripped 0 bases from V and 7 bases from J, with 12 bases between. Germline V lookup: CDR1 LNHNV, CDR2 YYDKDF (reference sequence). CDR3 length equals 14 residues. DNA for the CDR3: TGTGCCACCAGCAGAGAGGGGGGGCGCGTTGAAGCTTTCTTT. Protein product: CATSREGGRVEAFF.

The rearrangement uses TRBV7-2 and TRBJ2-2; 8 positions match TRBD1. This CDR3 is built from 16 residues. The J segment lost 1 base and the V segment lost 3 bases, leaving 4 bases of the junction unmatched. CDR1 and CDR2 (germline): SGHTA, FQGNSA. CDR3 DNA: TGTGCCAGCAGCTTCACCGGGACAGGGAACACCGGGGAGCTGTTTTTT. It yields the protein CASSFTGTGNTGELFF.

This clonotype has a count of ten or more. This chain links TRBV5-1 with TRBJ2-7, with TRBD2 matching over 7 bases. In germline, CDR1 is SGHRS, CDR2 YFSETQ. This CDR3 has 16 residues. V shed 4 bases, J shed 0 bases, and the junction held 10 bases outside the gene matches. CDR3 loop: CASSPQASGASYEQYF. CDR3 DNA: TGCGCCAGCAGCCCTCAGGCTAGCGGAGCCTCCTACGAGCAGTACTTC.

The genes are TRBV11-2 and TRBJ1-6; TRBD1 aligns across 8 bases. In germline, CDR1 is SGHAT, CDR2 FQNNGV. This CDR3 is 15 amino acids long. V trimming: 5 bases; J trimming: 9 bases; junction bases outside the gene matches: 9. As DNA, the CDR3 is TGTGCCAGCAGCCCGATGGACAGGGTGTTTTCACCCCTCCACTTT. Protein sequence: CASSPMDRVFSPLHF. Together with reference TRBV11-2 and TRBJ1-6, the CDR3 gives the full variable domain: EAGVAQSPRYKIIEKRQSVAFWCNPISGHATLYWYQQILGQGPKLLIQFQNNGVVDDSQLPKDRFSAERLKGVDSTLKIQPAKLEDSAVYLCASSPMDRVFSPLHFGNGTRLTVT.

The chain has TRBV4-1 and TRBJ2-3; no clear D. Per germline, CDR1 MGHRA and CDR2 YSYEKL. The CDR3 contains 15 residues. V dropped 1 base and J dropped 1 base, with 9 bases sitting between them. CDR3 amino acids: CASSQVRLRTDTQYF. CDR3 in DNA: TGCGCCAGCAGCCAAGTTCGACTCCGCACAGATACGCAGTATTTT.

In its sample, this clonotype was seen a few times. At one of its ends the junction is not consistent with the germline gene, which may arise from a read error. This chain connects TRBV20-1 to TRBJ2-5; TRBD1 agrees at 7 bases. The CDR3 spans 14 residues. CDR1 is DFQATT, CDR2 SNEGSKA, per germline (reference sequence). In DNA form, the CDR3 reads TGCAGTGCTAGAGATCAGGGGCAGGGGGAGACTCAGTACTTC. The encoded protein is CSARDQGQGETQYF.